In its sample, the clone carrying this T cell receptor (beta chain) was seen many times. Its matching antigen is unknown. The data derive from a study of T-cell reconstitution after alpha-beta-depleted transplantation in children. Study conclusions and caveats: Elevated TCRbeta diversity at day 60 was traced, in some patients, to surviving recipient T cells and thymic progenitors. T-cell counts and diversity at one year post-transplant came mainly from newly produced T cells.

Preparing the TCRbeta library involved the use of unique molecular identifiers. TCRdb re-derived calls from the PCR reads in MiXCR, one entry per CDR3 protein. The sample has around 94,000 distinct CDR3 sequences, around 7.8% seen once; the top ten hold about a sixth. The CDR3 covers 15 residues. V was clipped by 5 bases and J by 7 bases, with 15 bases between them. The input for sequencing was PBMCs, taken before TCRalphabeta/CD19-depleted stem cell transplant. The clonotype originates from a boy under 10 years old with acute lymphoblastic leukemia, due to receive a stem cell transplant. The chain couples TRBV12-3 or TRBV12-4 to TRBJ1-6, with a weak D call TRBD1 (5 bases). CDR3 nucleotide sequence: TGTGCCAGCAGTAACGACAGAGCGCCAAATTCACCCCTCCACTTT. It encodes CASSNDRAPNSPLHF.